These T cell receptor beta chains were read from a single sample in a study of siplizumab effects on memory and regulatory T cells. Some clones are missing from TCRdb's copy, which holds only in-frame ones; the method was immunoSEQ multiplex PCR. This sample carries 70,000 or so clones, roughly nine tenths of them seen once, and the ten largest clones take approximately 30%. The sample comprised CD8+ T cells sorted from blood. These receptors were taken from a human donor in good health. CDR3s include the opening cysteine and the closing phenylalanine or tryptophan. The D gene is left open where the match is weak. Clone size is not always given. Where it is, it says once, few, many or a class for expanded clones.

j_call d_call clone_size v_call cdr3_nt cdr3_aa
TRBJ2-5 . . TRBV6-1 TGTGCCAGCAGTGACGGGAACAGTGAAGGGGAGACCCAGTACTTC CASSDGNSEGETQYF
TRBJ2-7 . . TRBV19 TGTGCCAGTAGTATAGCAGCAGGGAACGAGCAGTACTTC CASSIAAGNEQYF
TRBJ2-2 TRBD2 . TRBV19 TGTGCCAGTAGTCGGCTTGGGACTAGTCAAACCGGGGAGCTGTTTTTT CASSRLGTSQTGELFF
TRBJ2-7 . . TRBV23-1 TGCGCCAGCAGTCCCAGGGGAGCCTACGAGCAGTACTTC CASSPRGAYEQYF
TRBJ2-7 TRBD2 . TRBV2 TGTGCCAGCAGTGAAGCGCCAAGCGGGGGACTCTACGAGCAGTACTTC CASSEAPSGGLYEQYF
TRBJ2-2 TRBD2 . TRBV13 TGTGCCACCCGGGAGGGGGCGAACACCGGGGAGCTGTTTTTT CATREGANTGELFF
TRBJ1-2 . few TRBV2 TGTGCCCAGCAGGGAGGCTATGGCTACACCTTC CAQQGGYGYTF
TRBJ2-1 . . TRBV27 TGTGCCAGCAGTGCCCTTACTAGGGACAATGAGCAGTTCTTC CASSALTRDNEQFF
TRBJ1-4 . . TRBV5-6 TGTGCCAGCAGCTTGATCTGGGAGGGGAGTGAAAAACTGTTTTTT CASSLIWEGSEKLFF
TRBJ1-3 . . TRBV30 TGTGCCTGGGGGGGAGGAATGGCTGGAAACACCATATATTTT CAWGGGMAGNTIYF